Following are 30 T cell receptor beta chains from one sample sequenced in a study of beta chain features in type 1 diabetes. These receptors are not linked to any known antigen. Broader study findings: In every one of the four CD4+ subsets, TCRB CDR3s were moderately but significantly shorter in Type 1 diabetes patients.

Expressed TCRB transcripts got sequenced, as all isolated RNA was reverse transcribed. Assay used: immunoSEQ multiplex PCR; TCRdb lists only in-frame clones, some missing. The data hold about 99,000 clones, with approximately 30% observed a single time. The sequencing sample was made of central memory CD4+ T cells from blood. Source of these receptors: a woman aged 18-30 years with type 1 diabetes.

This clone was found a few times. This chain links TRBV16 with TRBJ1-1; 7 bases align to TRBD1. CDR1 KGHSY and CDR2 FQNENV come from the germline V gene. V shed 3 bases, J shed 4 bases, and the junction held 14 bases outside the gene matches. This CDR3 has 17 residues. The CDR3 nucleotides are TGTGCCAGCAGCCATTTCCCTTCGAGGGGGCAGGGCACTGAAGCTTTCTTT. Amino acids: CASSHFPSRGQGTEAFF.

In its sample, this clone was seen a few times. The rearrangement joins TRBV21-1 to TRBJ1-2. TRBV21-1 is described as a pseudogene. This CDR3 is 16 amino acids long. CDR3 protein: CASSKGTQGLNYGYTF. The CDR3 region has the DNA TGTGCCAGCAGCAAAGGGACCCAGGGACTCAACTATGGCTACACCTTC.

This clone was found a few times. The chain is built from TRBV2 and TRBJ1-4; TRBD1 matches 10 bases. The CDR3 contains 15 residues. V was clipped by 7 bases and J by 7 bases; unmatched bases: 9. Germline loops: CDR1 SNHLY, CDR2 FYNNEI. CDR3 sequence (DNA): TGTGCCAGCATCCGACAGACAGGGGGCTCTGAAAAACTGTTTTTT. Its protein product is CASIRQTGGSEKLFF.

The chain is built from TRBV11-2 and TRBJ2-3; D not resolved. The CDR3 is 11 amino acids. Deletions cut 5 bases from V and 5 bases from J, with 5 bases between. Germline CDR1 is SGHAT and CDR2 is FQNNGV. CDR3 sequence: CASSPVDTQYF. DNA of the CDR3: TGTGCCAGCAGCCCAGTAGATACGCAGTATTTT.

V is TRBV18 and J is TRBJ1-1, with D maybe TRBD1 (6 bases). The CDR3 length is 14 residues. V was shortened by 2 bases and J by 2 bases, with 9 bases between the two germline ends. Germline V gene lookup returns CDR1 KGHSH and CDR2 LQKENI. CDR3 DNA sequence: TGTGCCAGCTCACCAAACAGGGCAAACACTGAAGCTTTCTTT. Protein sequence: CASSPNRANTEAFF.

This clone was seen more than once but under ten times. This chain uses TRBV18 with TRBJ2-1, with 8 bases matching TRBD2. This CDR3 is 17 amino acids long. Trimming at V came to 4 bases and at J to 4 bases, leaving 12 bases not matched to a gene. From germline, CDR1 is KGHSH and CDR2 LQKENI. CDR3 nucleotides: TGTGCCAGCTCACGAAACAGGCTGGCGGGAGGATACAATGAGCAGTTCTTC. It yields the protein CASSRNRLAGGYNEQFF.

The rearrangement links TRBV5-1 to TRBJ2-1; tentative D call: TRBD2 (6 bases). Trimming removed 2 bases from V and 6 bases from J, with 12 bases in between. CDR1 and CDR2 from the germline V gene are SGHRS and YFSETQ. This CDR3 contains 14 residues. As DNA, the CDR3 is TGCGCCAGCAGCTTAGGGGACTTCATCAATGAGCAGTTCTTC. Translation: CASSLGDFINEQFF.

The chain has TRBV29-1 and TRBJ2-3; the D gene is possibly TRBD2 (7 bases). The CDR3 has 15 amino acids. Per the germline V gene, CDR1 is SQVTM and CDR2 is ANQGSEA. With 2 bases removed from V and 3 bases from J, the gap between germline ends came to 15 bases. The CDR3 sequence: CSVERLGGRTDTQYF. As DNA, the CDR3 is TGCAGCGTTGAAAGGTTGGGGGGGCGTACAGATACGCAGTATTTT.

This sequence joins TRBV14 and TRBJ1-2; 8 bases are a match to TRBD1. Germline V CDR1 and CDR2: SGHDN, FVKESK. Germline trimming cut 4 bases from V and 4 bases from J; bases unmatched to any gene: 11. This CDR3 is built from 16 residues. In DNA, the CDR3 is TGTGCCAGCAGCCTGCATCAGGGGGCTCTGGGCTATGGCTACACCTTC. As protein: CASSLHQGALGYGYTF.

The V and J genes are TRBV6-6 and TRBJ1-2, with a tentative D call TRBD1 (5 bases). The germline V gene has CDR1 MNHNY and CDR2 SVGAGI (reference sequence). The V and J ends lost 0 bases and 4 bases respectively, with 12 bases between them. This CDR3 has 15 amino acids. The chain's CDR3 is CASSYSTEGAYGYTF. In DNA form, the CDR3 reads TGTGCCAGCAGTTACTCTACCGAAGGGGCCTATGGCTACACCTTC.

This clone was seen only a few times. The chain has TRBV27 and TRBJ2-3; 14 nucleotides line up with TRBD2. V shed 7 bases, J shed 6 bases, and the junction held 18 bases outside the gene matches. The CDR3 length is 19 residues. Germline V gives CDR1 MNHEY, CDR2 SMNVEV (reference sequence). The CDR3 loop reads CASTSSAGTSGSKLDTQYF. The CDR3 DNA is TGTGCCAGCACCTCCTCGGCCGGGACTAGCGGGAGCAAACTCGATACGCAGTATTTT.

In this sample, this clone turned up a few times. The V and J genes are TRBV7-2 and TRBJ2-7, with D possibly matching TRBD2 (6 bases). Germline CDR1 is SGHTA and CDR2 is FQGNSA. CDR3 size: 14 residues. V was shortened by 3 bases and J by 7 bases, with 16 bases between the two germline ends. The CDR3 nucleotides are TGTGCCAGCAGCTTCAGGCCCCGGGCGGGGGAGCAGTACTTC. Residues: CASSFRPRAGEQYF.

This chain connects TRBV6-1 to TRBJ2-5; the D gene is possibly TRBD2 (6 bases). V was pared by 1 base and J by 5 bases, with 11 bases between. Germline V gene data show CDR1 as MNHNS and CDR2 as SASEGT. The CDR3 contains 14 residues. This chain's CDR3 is CASSEVGGRETQYF. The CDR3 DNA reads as TGTGCCAGCAGTGAAGTGGGGGGTAGGGAGACCCAGTACTTC.

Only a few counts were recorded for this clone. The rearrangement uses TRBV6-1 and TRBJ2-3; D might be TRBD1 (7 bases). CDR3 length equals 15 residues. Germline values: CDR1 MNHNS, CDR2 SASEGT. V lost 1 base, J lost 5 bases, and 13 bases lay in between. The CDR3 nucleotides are TGTGCCAGCAGTGAAGACGCGCAGGGGGGAGATACGCAGTATTTT. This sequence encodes CASSEDAQGGDTQYF.

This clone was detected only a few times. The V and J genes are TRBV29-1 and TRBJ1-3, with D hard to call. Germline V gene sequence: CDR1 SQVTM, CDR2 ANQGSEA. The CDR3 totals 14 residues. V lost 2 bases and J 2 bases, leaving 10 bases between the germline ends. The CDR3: CSVELALPGNTIYF. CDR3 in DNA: TGCAGCGTTGAATTGGCCCTCCCTGGAAACACCATATATTTT.

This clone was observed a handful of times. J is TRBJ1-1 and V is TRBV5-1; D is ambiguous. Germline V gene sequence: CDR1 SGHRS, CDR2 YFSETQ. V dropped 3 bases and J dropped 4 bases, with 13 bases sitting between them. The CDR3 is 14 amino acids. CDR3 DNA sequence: TGCGCCAGCAGCTACGGAGCCGACGTCACTGAAGCTTTCTTT. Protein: CASSYGADVTEAFF.

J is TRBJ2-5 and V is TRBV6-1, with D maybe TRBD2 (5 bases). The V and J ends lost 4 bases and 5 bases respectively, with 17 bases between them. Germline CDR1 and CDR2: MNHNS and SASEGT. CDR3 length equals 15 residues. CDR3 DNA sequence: TGTGCCAGCAGTGTTCCCCTTACTAGACCGGAGACCCAGTACTTC. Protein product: CASSVPLTRPETQYF.

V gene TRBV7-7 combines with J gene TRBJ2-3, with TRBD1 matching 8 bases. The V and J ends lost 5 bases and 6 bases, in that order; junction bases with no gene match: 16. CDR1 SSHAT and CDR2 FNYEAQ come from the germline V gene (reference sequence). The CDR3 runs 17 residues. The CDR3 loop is CASSPRGGTGNVDTQYF. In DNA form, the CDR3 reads TGTGCCAGCAGCCCCCGGGGTGGGACAGGCAACGTGGATACGCAGTATTTT.

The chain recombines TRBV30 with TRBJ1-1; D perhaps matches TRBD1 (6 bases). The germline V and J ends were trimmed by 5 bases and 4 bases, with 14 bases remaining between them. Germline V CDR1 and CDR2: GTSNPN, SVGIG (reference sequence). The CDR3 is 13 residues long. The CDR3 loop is CAWDRGGGTEAFF. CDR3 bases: TGTGCCTGGGACCGCGGGGGCGGCACTGAAGCTTTCTTT.

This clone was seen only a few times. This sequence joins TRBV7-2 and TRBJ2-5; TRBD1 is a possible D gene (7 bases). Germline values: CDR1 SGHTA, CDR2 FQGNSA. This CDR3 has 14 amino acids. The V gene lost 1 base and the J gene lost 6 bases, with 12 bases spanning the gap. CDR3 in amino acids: CASSLGQGGKTQYF. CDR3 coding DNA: TGTGCCAGCAGCTTAGGTCAGGGGGGAAAGACCCAGTACTTC. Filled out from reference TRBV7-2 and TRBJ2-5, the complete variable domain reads GAGVSQSPSNKVTEKGKDVELRCDPISGHTALYWYRQSLGQGLEFLIYFQGNSAPDKSGLPSDRFSAERTGGSVSTLTIQRTQQEDSAVYLCASSLGQGGKTQYFGPGTRLLVL.

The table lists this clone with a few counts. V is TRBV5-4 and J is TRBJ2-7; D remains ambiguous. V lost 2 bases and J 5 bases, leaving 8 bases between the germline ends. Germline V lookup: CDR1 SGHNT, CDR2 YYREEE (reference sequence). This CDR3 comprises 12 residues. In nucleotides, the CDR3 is TGTGCCAGCAGCTTTCTCGCGAACGAGCAGTACTTC. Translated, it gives CASSFLANEQYF. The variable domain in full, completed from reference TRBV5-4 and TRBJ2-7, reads ETGVTQSPTHLIKTRGQQVTLRCSSQSGHNTVSWYQQALGQGPQFIFQYYREEENGRGNFPPRFSGLQFPNYSSELNVNALELDDSALYLCASSFLANEQYFGPGTRLTVT.

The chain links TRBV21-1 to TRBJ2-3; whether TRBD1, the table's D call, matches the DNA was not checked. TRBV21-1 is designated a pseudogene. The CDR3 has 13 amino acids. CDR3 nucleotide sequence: TGTGCCAGCAGCAACAGGGGTCTAGATACGCAGTATTTT. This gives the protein CASSNRGLDTQYF.

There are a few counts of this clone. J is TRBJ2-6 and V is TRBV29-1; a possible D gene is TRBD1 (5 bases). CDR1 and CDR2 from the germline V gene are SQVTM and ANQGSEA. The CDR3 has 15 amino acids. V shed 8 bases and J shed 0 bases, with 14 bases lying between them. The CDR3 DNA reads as TGCAGCCTAACAGGCCTCAGCTCTGGGGCCAACGTCCTGACTTTC. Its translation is CSLTGLSSGANVLTF.

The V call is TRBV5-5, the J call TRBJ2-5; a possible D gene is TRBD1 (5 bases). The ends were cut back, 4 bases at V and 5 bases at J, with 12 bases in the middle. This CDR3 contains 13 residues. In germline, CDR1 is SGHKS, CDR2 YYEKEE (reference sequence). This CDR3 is CASSLQGWETQYF. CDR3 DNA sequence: TGTGCCAGCAGCCTGCAGGGATGGGAGACCCAGTACTTC.

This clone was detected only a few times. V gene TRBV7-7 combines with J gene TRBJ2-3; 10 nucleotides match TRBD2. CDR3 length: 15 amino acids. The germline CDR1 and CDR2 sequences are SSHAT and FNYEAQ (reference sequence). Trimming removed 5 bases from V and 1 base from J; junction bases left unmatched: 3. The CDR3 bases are TGTGCCAGCAGCCTTGGACTAGCGGGCACAGATACGCAGTATTTT. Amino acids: CASSLGLAGTDTQYF.

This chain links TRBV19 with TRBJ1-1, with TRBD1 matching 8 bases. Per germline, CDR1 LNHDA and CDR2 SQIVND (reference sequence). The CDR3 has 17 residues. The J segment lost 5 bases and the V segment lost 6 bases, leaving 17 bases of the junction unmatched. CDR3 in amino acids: CASRPSAQGALGTEAFF. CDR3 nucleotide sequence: TGTGCCAGTAGACCGTCGGCCCAGGGGGCGTTAGGAACTGAAGCTTTCTTT.

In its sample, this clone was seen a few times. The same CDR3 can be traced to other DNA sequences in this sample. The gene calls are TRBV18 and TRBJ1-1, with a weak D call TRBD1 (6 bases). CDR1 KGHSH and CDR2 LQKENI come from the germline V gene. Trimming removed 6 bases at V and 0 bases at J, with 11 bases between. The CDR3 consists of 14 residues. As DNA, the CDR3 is TGTGCCAGCTCTCAGGACAGATTGAACACTGAAGCTTTCTTT. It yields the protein CASSQDRLNTEAFF.

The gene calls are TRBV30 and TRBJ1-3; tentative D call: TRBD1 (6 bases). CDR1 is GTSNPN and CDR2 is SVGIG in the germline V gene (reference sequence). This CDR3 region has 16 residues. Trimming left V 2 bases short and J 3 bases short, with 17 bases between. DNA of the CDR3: TGTGCCTGGAGTACCCTCGGGACATTTAATGGAAACACCATATATTTT. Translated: CAWSTLGTFNGNTIYF.

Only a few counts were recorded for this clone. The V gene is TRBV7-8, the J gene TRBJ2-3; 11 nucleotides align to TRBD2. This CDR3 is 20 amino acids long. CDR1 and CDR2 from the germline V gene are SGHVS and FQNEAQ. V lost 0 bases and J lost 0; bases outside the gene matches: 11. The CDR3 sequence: CASSLAPPLAGGPSTDTQYF. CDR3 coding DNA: TGTGCCAGCAGCTTAGCGCCCCCGTTAGCGGGAGGGCCTAGCACAGATACGCAGTATTTT. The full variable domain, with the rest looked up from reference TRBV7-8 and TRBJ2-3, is GAGVSQSPRYKVAKRGQDVALRCDPISGHVSLFWYQQALGQGPEFLTYFQNEAQLDKSGLPSDRFFAERPEGSVSTLKIQRTQQEDSAVYLCASSLAPPLAGGPSTDTQYFGPGTRLTVL.

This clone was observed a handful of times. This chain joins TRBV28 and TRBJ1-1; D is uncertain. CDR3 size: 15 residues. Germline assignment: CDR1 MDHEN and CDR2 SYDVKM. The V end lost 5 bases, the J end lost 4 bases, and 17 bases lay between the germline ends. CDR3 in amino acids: CASSPTYGEGTEAFF. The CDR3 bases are TGTGCCAGCAGTCCCACCTATGGGGAGGGCACTGAAGCTTTCTTT.